Shown below are 30 T cell receptor beta chains from a single sample sequenced in a study of blood T cell repertoires in COVID-19 (dated by TCRdb to the early 2020s). Receptor amplification or capture employed the immunoSEQ multiplex PCR assay. Drawn from immuneACCESS, this table holds only the in-frame rearrangements with V and J called that TCRdb kept. Clones are partly lost; checked studies trace under half to an unresolved V gene and leave the rest unexplained. Across this sample there are about 55,000 clones, with around 90% seen only once. The ten largest make up approximately 3.7% of the sample. Sequencing was done on a sample of peripheral blood. Receptor source: a man aged 35 to 55 with COVID-19, enrolled during active disease.

As DNA, the CDR3 is TGTGCCAGCAGCCAACCTACAGGGGGCACCGGGGAGCTGTTTTTT. Protein sequence: CASSQPTGGTGELFF. The V gene is TRBV14, the J gene TRBJ2-2, with TRBD1 identical over 8 bases. Trimming cost V 2 bases and J 4 bases; bases outside gene matches: 3. Germline V gives CDR1 SGHDN, CDR2 FVKESK. The CDR3 is made up of 15 amino acids.

The V call is TRBV5-1, the J call TRBJ1-2, with D perhaps matching TRBD1 (5 bases). Per the germline V gene, CDR1 is SGHRS and CDR2 is YFSETQ. Trimming cost V 1 base and J 4 bases, with 14 bases left between them. The CDR3 is 15 amino acids. CDR3 DNA: TGCGCCAGCAGCTTGTCGGGGGACTACGGCTATGGCTACACCTTC. Translation gives CASSLSGDYGYGYTF.

V gene TRBV1 combines with J gene TRBJ1-3. TRBV1 is flagged as a pseudogene. This CDR3 contains 17 residues. The CDR3 nucleotides are TGCACCAGCAGCCAAGGAGCCAGGGAGGGCTCTGGAAACACCATATATTTT. Amino acid sequence: CTSSQGAREGSGNTIYF.

CDR3 DNA sequence: TGTGCCAGTAGTATACAGGGTGGTTCTAATTCACCCCTCCACTTT. Protein product: CASSIQGGSNSPLHF. This chain connects TRBV19 to TRBJ1-6; a weak D match, TRBD1 (5 bases). Germline V gene lookup returns CDR1 LNHDA and CDR2 SQIVND (reference sequence). The length of the CDR3 is 15 residues. Trimming left V 2 bases short and J 6 bases short, with 11 bases between.

Only one count was recorded for this clone. This rearrangement joins TRBV28 to TRBJ1-3, with no clear D. Germline CDR1 MDHEN, CDR2 SYDVKM. The V end lost 5 bases, the J end lost 4 bases, and 15 bases lay between the germline ends. The CDR3 is 15 amino acids. The CDR3 region is CASSTRLASGNTIYF. The CDR3 nucleotides are TGTGCCAGCAGTACTCGACTCGCCTCAGGAAACACCATATATTTT.

The chain employs TRBV10-3 and TRBJ1-2, with D tentatively TRBD1 (5 bases). Trimming cost V 8 bases and J 4 bases, with 17 bases left between them. The germline V gene encodes CDR1 ENHRY and CDR2 SYGVKD. There are 14 residues in the CDR3. The CDR3 reads CAIQEGRVGYGYTF. DNA for the CDR3: TGTGCCATCCAGGAGGGGCGGGTTGGCTATGGCTACACCTTC.

This clone showed up just a few times. Written as DNA, the CDR3 is TGTGCCAGTAGTATATTGGGCACAAGAGGCTACACCTTC. Translation: CASSILGTRGYTF. The chain joins TRBV19 to TRBJ1-2; no clear D gene. The V and J ends lost 2 bases and 8 bases respectively, with 12 bases between them. CDR3 length equals 13 residues. The germline V gene encodes CDR1 LNHDA and CDR2 SQIVND (reference sequence). Combining the CDR3 with reference TRBV19 and TRBJ1-2 gives the whole variable domain DGGITQSPKYLFRKEGQNVTLSCEQNLNHDAMYWYRQDPGQGLRLIYYSQIVNDFQKGDIAEGYSVSREKKESFPLTVTSAQKNPTAFYLCASSILGTRGYTFGSGTRLTVV.

This sequence joins TRBV4-1 and TRBJ1-6; perhaps TRBD1 as D (6 bases). Trimming stripped 5 bases from V and 9 bases from J, with 11 bases between. CDR1 is MGHRA and CDR2 is YSYEKL in the germline V gene. The CDR3 has 13 residues. This chain's CDR3 is CASSYTGLSPLHF. As DNA, the CDR3 is TGCGCCAGCAGCTATACAGGGCTTTCACCCCTCCACTTT.

The chain employs TRBV19 and TRBJ2-3; TRBD1 matches at 9 bases. V shed 6 bases and J 5 bases; nucleotides not matched to a gene: 6. Germline V gene data show CDR1 as LNHDA and CDR2 as SQIVND (reference sequence). The CDR3 contains 14 residues. DNA of the CDR3: TGTGCCAGTAGCACAAGACAGGGGGGAGATACGCAGTATTTT. Encoded protein: CASSTRQGGDTQYF. Together with reference TRBV19 and TRBJ2-3, the CDR3 gives the full variable domain: DGGITQSPKYLFRKEGQNVTLSCEQNLNHDAMYWYRQDPGQGLRLIYYSQIVNDFQKGDIAEGYSVSREKKESFPLTVTSAQKNPTAFYLCASSTRQGGDTQYFGPGTRLTVL.

CDR3 protein: CASSPGPTGEGNQPQHF. CDR3 DNA sequence: TGCGCCAGCAGCCCTGGCCCTACAGGGGAGGGCAATCAGCCCCAGCATTTT. The chain uses TRBV5-1 and TRBJ1-5, with 7 bases lining up with TRBD1. The CDR3 covers 17 residues. Germline CDR1 is SGHRS and CDR2 is YFSETQ. V was clipped by 4 bases and J by 2 bases; unmatched bases: 12.

The chain employs TRBV4-2 and TRBJ1-5; D ambiguous. The V end lost 0 bases, the J end lost 9 bases, and 9 bases lay between the germline ends. This CDR3 spans 13 amino acids. Germline assignment: CDR1 LGHNA and CDR2 YNFKEQ. The chain's CDR3 is CASSQEYEGPQHF. The CDR3 bases are TGTGCCAGCAGCCAAGAATATGAGGGGCCCCAGCATTTT.

This chain uses TRBV5-1 with TRBJ1-5, with 7 nucleotides matching TRBD1. Germline values: CDR1 SGHRS, CDR2 YFSETQ. CDR3 length equals 16 residues. V shed 6 bases, J shed 3 bases, and the junction held 12 bases outside the gene matches. CDR3 sequence reads: CASNWIRQGPNQPQHF. As DNA, the CDR3 is TGCGCCAGCAATTGGATTAGACAGGGACCCAATCAGCCCCAGCATTTT.

This chain joins TRBV6-5 and TRBJ2-2; 8 nucleotides agree with TRBD1. The CDR3 sequence is 14 residues long. Losses at the gene ends were 8 bases for V and 5 bases for J; bases not matched to a gene: 7. The V gene's germline CDR1 is MNHEY and CDR2 SVGAGI. The CDR3 coding sequence is TGTGCCAGCGGCGACAGGGGATGGACCGGGGAGCTGTTTTTT. It yields the protein CASGDRGWTGELFF.

The CDR3 DNA is TGTGCCAGCAGTTACTCCCCCAGCGGGGGGGACAATGAGCAGTTCTTC. Its translation is CASSYSPSGGDNEQFF. The J gene is TRBJ2-1, the V gene TRBV6-5; 10 nucleotides agree with TRBD2. Germline V gives CDR1 MNHEY, CDR2 SVGAGI. The CDR3 runs to 16 residues. V gave up 0 bases and J gave up 5 bases; unmatched junction bases: 4.

This clone was seen a single time. The chain is built from TRBV14 and TRBJ2-2; TRBD1 aligns across 7 bases. This CDR3 has 18 amino acids. Germline values: CDR1 SGHDN, CDR2 FVKESK. The V and J ends lost 1 base and 15 bases, in that order; junction bases with no gene match: 23. For the CDR3, the DNA is TGTGCCAGCAGCCAAGGAAGGTTACTCCGGGACAGCGCTCGGTTGATGTTTTTT. This gives the protein CASSQGRLLRDSARLMFF.

The chain combines TRBV3-1 (or the pseudogene TRBV3-2) with TRBJ1-4; 8 nucleotides agree with TRBD1. V lost 5 bases, J lost 4 bases, and 9 bases stayed unmatched. Germline-derived CDR1 and CDR2 are LGHDT and YNNKEL (reference sequence). CDR3 length equals 16 residues. The CDR3 sequence is CASSTDRGGDNEKLFF. CDR3 nucleotide sequence: TGTGCCAGCAGCACCGACAGGGGAGGGGATAATGAAAAACTGTTTTTT.

This chain uses TRBV7-9 with TRBJ2-1; 7 bases agree with TRBD2. V lost 6 bases, J lost 7 bases, and 3 bases stayed unmatched. CDR3 length equals 12 residues. The V gene's germline CDR1 is SEHNR and CDR2 FQNEAQ (reference sequence). The CDR3 nucleotides are TGTGCCAGCAGTACGCGGGAGAATGAGCAGTTCTTC. Its translation: CASSTRENEQFF.

The rearrangement links TRBV3-1 (or the pseudogene TRBV3-2) to TRBJ2-1; 12 nucleotides align to TRBD2. The CDR3 covers 17 residues. Trimming removed 1 base from V and 4 bases from J; junction bases left unmatched: 5. Germline CDR1 and CDR2: LGHDT and YNNKEL (reference sequence). CDR3 sequence (DNA): TGTGCCAGCAGCCAAGTGCCTAGCGGGGGGGCATACAATGAGCAGTTCTTC. This sequence encodes CASSQVPSGGAYNEQFF.

This clone was seen only a few times. V and J are TRBV7-9 and TRBJ2-1, with TRBD2 matching 8 bases. V lost 1 base and J lost 7; bases outside the gene matches: 9. The CDR3 length is 16 residues. The germline V gene has CDR1 SEHNR and CDR2 FQNEAQ (reference sequence). The chain's CDR3 is CASSLGSGDWDNEQFF. The CDR3 DNA follows: TGTGCCAGCAGCTTAGGTAGCGGGGACTGGGATAATGAGCAGTTCTTC.

This chain connects TRBV15 to TRBJ2-7; tentatively, D is TRBD1 (6 bases). V was shortened by 6 bases and J by 4 bases, with 19 bases between the two germline ends. CDR3 length: 15 residues. Germline CDR1 is LNHNV and CDR2 is YYDKDF (reference sequence). CDR3 sequence: CATRKQGNSRYEQYF. CDR3 DNA sequence: TGTGCCACCAGAAAACAGGGTAACAGTCGGTACGAGCAGTACTTC. Filled out from reference TRBV15 and TRBJ2-7, the complete variable domain reads DAMVIQNPRYQVTQFGKPVTLSCSQTLNHNVMYWYQQKSSQAPKLLFHYYDKDFNNEADTPDNFQSRRPNTSFCFLDIRSPGLGDTAMYLCATRKQGNSRYEQYFGPGTRLTVT.

The chain is built from TRBV23-1 and TRBJ2-1; weak D call: TRBD2 (6 bases). TRBV23-1 is designated an ORF whose function remains uncertain. The ends were cut back, 2 bases at V and 12 bases at J, with 14 bases in the middle. CDR3 length: 13 residues. The chain's CDR3 is CASSQLTWGVQFF. CDR3 nucleotide sequence: TGCGCCAGCAGTCAACTCACATGGGGGGTGCAGTTCTTC.

The genes are TRBV5-6 and TRBJ2-7; 9 nucleotides match TRBD1. The CDR3 extends over 15 amino acids. Germline V lookup: CDR1 SGHDT, CDR2 YYEEEE. Trimming took 0 bases from V and 4 from J; bases not matched to a gene: 5. The CDR3 DNA is TGTGCCAGCAGCTTGGACAGGGGGCAAGGGTACGAGCAGTACTTC. Amino acids: CASSLDRGQGYEQYF.

V gene TRBV7-9 combines with J gene TRBJ1-2; no definite D call. The CDR3 is 12 amino acids. Germline assignment: CDR1 SEHNR and CDR2 FQNEAQ (reference sequence). V was cut by 4 bases and J by 8 bases, with 11 bases left in between. DNA of the CDR3: TGTGCCAGCAGCTCTACCGGGTGGGGCTACACCTTC. As protein: CASSSTGWGYTF.

The V gene is TRBV5-1, the J gene TRBJ2-1; 10 bases fit TRBD2. The length of the CDR3 is 14 residues. The ends lost 2 bases at V and 8 bases at J; junction bases unmatched: 4. Germline V gene sequence: CDR1 SGHRS, CDR2 YFSETQ. The CDR3 nucleotides are TGCGCCAGCAGCTTAGCGGGAGGGCGTGATGAGCAGTTCTTC. Amino acids: CASSLAGGRDEQFF.

This rearrangement joins TRBV19 to TRBJ1-1, with 9 bases fitting TRBD1. Per germline, CDR1 LNHDA and CDR2 SQIVND (reference sequence). V was pared by 3 bases and J by 3 bases, with 5 bases of the junction left unmatched. The CDR3 extends over 15 amino acids. The CDR3 sequence: CASSIDRGRDTEAFF. In nucleotides, the CDR3 is TGTGCCAGTAGTATTGACAGGGGGAGGGACACTGAAGCTTTCTTT.

The chain carries TRBV7-9 and TRBJ1-6; a possible D gene is TRBD1 (5 bases). The CDR3 sequence is 15 residues long. The V gene's germline CDR1 is SEHNR and CDR2 FQNEAQ (reference sequence). The germline V and J ends were trimmed by 5 bases and 6 bases, with 14 bases remaining between them. The CDR3 region has the DNA TGTGCCAGCAGCCCCGGGGGGGGGACTAATTCACCCCTCCACTTT. It encodes CASSPGGGTNSPLHF. The variable domain in full, with the rest retrieved from reference TRBV7-9 and TRBJ1-6, is DTGVSQNPRHKITKRGQNVTFRCDPISEHNRLYWYRQTLGQGPEFLTYFQNEAQLEKSRLLSDRFSAERPKGSFSTLEIQRTEQGDSAMYLCASSPGGGTNSPLHFGNGTRLTVT.

The rearrangement uses TRBV6-5 and TRBJ2-1; 11 bases are shared with TRBD2. CDR1 and CDR2 from the germline V gene are MNHEY and SVGAGI. J was trimmed by 12 bases and V by 5 bases; bases with no gene match: 3. The CDR3 sequence is 12 residues long. CDR3 coding DNA: TGTGCCAGCAGTCCTAGCGGGGGGCCGCAGTTCTTC. Protein product: CASSPSGGPQFF.

This sequence joins TRBV18 and TRBJ2-5; 7 nucleotides align to TRBD1. This CDR3 has 15 amino acids. Germline CDR1 and CDR2: KGHSH and LQKENI. V shed 5 bases, J shed 2 bases, and the junction held 8 bases outside the gene matches. CDR3 sequence reads: CASSKEEGQQETQYF. CDR3 in DNA: TGTGCCAGCTCAAAGGAAGAGGGACAGCAAGAGACCCAGTACTTC. The variable domain in full, with the rest retrieved from reference TRBV18 and TRBJ2-5, is NAGVMQNPRHLVRRRGQEARLRCSPMKGHSHVYWYRQLPEEGLKFMVYLQKENIIDESGMPKERFSAEFPKEGPSILRIQQVVRGDSAAYFCASSKEEGQQETQYFGPGTRLLVL.

This rearrangement joins TRBV6-5 to TRBJ1-5; tentatively, D is TRBD1 (6 bases). Germline CDR1 MNHEY, CDR2 SVGAGI. The V end was cut by 7 bases, the J end by 1 base, with 11 bases between. CDR3 length: 14 residues. The CDR3 spells CASIRTASNQPQHF. The DNA for the CDR3 is TGTGCCAGCATCCGGACAGCCAGCAATCAGCCCCAGCATTTT.

The rearrangement joins TRBV30 to TRBJ1-5, with a tentative D call TRBD1 (6 bases). The CDR3 runs 13 residues. The germline gives CDR1 GTSNPN, CDR2 SVGIG (reference sequence). V was clipped by 0 bases and J by 5 bases, with 8 bases between them. The CDR3 is CAWSVNRDQPQHF. The CDR3 bases are TGTGCCTGGAGTGTAAACAGGGATCAGCCCCAGCATTTT.